A single sample is the source of the 30 T cell receptor beta chains below, sequenced in a study of sequential checkpoint blockade in melanoma. Only in-frame clones appear in the TCRdb table, and some are missing; sequencing was by immunoSEQ multiplex PCR. Of 5,300 or so clones listed, roughly a fifth were seen once; the top ten hold about 10%. Treatment specified: randomized to nivolumab then ipilimumab (arm A) or the reverse (arm B). The sample here was tumor tissue (inferred from file names), taken from a patient given nivolumab and ipilimumab in sequence. These receptors all stem from a human donor with melanoma.

V is TRBV5-1 and J is TRBJ2-1, with 7 bases that match TRBD1. Losses at the gene ends were 6 bases for V and 5 bases for J; bases not matched to a gene: 11. This CDR3 region has 15 residues. The germline CDR1 and CDR2 sequences are SGHRS and YFSETQ. This CDR3 is CASMKNRDSNNEQFF. CDR3 DNA sequence: TGCGCCAGCATGAAGAACCGGGACAGTAACAATGAGCAGTTCTTC.

CDR3 amino acids: CASSLTGTSGYEQYF. In DNA form, the CDR3 reads TGTGCCAGCAGCTTGACTGGGACTAGCGGCTACGAGCAGTACTTC. This sequence joins TRBV11-3 and TRBJ2-7; 11 bases are a match to TRBD2. Germline-derived CDR1 and CDR2 are SGHNT and YENEEA. The CDR3 covers 15 residues. Trimming removed 3 bases from V and 3 bases from J; junction bases left unmatched: 4.

This clone has more than one count but fewer than ten. The chain carries TRBV19 and TRBJ2-5; 10 nucleotides agree with TRBD1. This CDR3 is 14 amino acids long. V shed 8 bases, J shed 4 bases, and the junction held 7 bases outside the gene matches. Germline V lookup: CDR1 LNHDA, CDR2 SQIVND (reference sequence). Here the CDR3 reads CASGGQGVRETQYF. CDR3 nucleotides: TGTGCCAGTGGAGGACAGGGGGTTAGAGAGACCCAGTACTTC.

This clone was counted only a few times. The V gene is TRBV28, the J gene TRBJ2-5, with D unresolved. Trimming pared 3 bases from V and 2 bases from J, leaving 13 bases between. The CDR3 spans 15 residues. Germline V gene data show CDR1 as MDHEN and CDR2 as SYDVKM. Written as DNA, the CDR3 is TGTGCCAGCAGTTTCTCTCTTCCACTTCAAGAGACCCAGTACTTC. Protein sequence: CASSFSLPLQETQYF.

This clone was seen many times. The chain couples TRBV11-3 to TRBJ1-2; D uncertain. The V end was cut by 5 bases, the J end by 3 bases, with 22 bases between. This CDR3 region has 17 residues. CDR1 and CDR2 (germline): SGHNT, YENEEA. Written as DNA, the CDR3 is TGTGCCAGCAGCCAACTACTTCGGGGAGGTGAGGACTATGGCTACACCTTC. This translates into CASSQLLRGGEDYGYTF.

This clone appeared many times. This chain uses TRBV11-3 with TRBJ1-5; D is unresolved. The CDR3 is made up of 15 amino acids. V lost 1 base, J lost 3 bases, and 10 bases lay in between. Germline CDR1 is SGHNT and CDR2 is YENEEA. CDR3 residues: CASSLGTPFNQPQHF. The CDR3, as DNA: TGTGCCAGCAGCTTAGGGACGCCTTTCAATCAGCCCCAGCATTTT. Supplemented by reference TRBV11-3 and TRBJ1-5, the full variable domain reads EAGVVQSPRYKIIEKKQPVAFWCNPISGHNTLYWYLQNLGQGPELLIRYENEEAVDDSQLPKDRFSAERLKGVDSTLKIQPAELGDSAVYLCASSLGTPFNQPQHFGDGTRLSIL.

The chain employs TRBV19 and TRBJ2-7; 8 bases fit TRBD1. Germline V gene lookup returns CDR1 LNHDA and CDR2 SQIVND (reference sequence). J lost 0 bases, V lost 4 bases, and 5 bases had no gene match. This CDR3 spans 15 amino acids. The CDR3 region is CASSRTGRGSYEQYF. Written as DNA, the CDR3 is TGTGCCAGTAGTAGGACAGGGAGAGGCTCCTACGAGCAGTACTTC.

In this sample, this clone turned up many times. The CDR3 nucleotides read TGTGCCAGCAGCTTAGGACTAGCGGGATCGGCTAAAAGCTACGAGCAGTACTTC. Translation gives CASSLGLAGSAKSYEQYF. The rearrangement uses TRBV7-5 and TRBJ2-7; the table's D call, TRBD2, was not checked against the DNA. TRBV7-5 is annotated as a pseudogene. This CDR3 has 18 amino acids.

This clone has only a few counts. Here the CDR3 reads CASQRGFLYNEQFF. The CDR3 coding sequence is TGTGCCAGCCAGCGCGGGTTCCTCTACAATGAGCAGTTCTTC. This chain links TRBV10-3 with TRBJ2-1; weak D call: TRBD2 (5 bases). This CDR3 contains 14 residues. Germline assignment: CDR1 ENHRY and CDR2 SYGVKD. Trimming cost V 10 bases and J 3 bases, with 16 bases left between them.

This chain's CDR3 is CASSSRTGPSTDTQYF. The CDR3 nucleotides read TGCGCCAGCAGCTCGAGGACAGGGCCAAGCACAGATACGCAGTATTTT. V gene TRBV5-1 combines with J gene TRBJ2-3; TRBD1 matches 8 bases. With 3 bases clipped from V and 0 bases from J, the junction kept 6 bases outside the gene matches. Germline CDR1 reads SGHRS; CDR2 reads YFSETQ. This CDR3 is 16 amino acids long.

The chain couples TRBV5-1 to TRBJ2-1, with 11 bases matching TRBD2. CDR1 SGHRS and CDR2 YFSETQ come from the germline V gene. This CDR3 region has 15 residues. The V segment lost 4 bases and the J segment 0 bases; nucleotides outside the gene matches: 0. The CDR3 loop reads CASSTSGSSYNEQFF. The CDR3 coding sequence is TGCGCCAGCAGCACTAGCGGGAGCTCCTACAATGAGCAGTTCTTC.

There are a few counts of this clone. The rearrangement uses TRBV23-1 and TRBJ2-7, with 7 positions matching TRBD1. TRBV23-1 belongs to the ORF category, with a function that is uncertain. V shed 6 bases and J 2 bases; nucleotides not matched to a gene: 10. The CDR3 is made up of 15 amino acids. The CDR3: CASSQRTGRPYEQYF. DNA of the CDR3: TGCGCCAGCAGCCAACGGACAGGTAGACCCTACGAGCAGTACTTC.

This clone was recorded many times. The chain uses TRBV11-3 and TRBJ1-3; D is unresolved. The CDR3 spans 14 residues. The V end was cut by 0 bases, the J end by 0 bases, with 3 bases between. Germline-derived CDR1 and CDR2 are SGHNT and YENEEA. CDR3 in DNA: TGTGCCAGCAGCTTAGACAGCTCTGGAAACACCATATATTTT. Translating gives CASSLDSSGNTIYF.

The rearrangement uses TRBV25-1 and TRBJ2-1; D call uncertain. This CDR3 is built from 13 residues. Trimming removed 1 base at V and 4 bases at J, with 5 bases between. Germline-derived CDR1 and CDR2 are MGHDK and SYGVNS. The CDR3 sequence is CASSESEYNEQFF. DNA of the CDR3: TGTGCCAGCAGTGAATCGGAATACAATGAGCAGTTCTTC.

This clone rates as medium-sized. The chain employs TRBV19 and TRBJ1-2, with TRBD1 as a possible D gene (5 bases). The CDR3 is 16 residues long. Trimming took 2 bases from V and 8 from J, leaving 21 bases between them. Germline V gene lookup returns CDR1 LNHDA and CDR2 SQIVND (reference sequence). Written as DNA, the CDR3 is TGTGCCAGTAGTATACGGGGGGAAAAGGGGACGACGGGCTACACCTTC. Its protein product is CASSIRGEKGTTGYTF.

This clone was counted between two and nine times. This sequence joins TRBV6-8 and TRBJ1-2; TRBD1 is a possible D gene (5 bases). The V end was cut by 7 bases, the J end by 0 bases, with 21 bases between. CDR1 and CDR2 from the germline V gene are MNHGY and SAAAGT. This CDR3 region has 17 residues. CDR3 loop: CASTEPGNRPANYGYTF. The CDR3 DNA follows: TGTGCCAGCACCGAACCCGGAAACAGGCCTGCTAACTATGGCTACACCTTC.

This clone was observed a handful of times. The genes are TRBV19 and TRBJ1-1, with D unresolved. This CDR3 contains 13 residues. Deletions cut 7 bases from V and 1 base from J, with 10 bases between. The germline V gene encodes CDR1 LNHDA and CDR2 SQIVND (reference sequence). DNA of the CDR3: TGTGCCAGTATCCAGCGCGGGAACACTGAAGCTTTCTTT. Translated, it gives CASIQRGNTEAFF.

This clone occurred many times. The rearrangement links TRBV11-3 to TRBJ2-1, with 8 bases identical to TRBD2. Germline trimming cut 4 bases from V and 5 bases from J; bases unmatched to any gene: 7. The CDR3 has 15 residues. Germline values: CDR1 SGHNT, CDR2 YENEEA. CDR3 residues: CASSSTRAGDNEQFF. The CDR3 coding sequence is TGTGCCAGCAGCTCCACTAGAGCGGGGGACAATGAGCAGTTCTTC.

In this sample, this clone turned up many times. The chain couples TRBV9 to TRBJ1-1; 8 bases are shared with TRBD1. The V and J ends lost 1 base and 4 bases, in that order; junction bases with no gene match: 9. CDR3 length: 16 amino acids. Per the germline V gene, CDR1 is SGDLS and CDR2 is YYNGEE. CDR3 DNA sequence: TGTGCCAGCAGCGTACACAAAGGACAGGGATCCACTGAAGCTTTCTTT. Translation gives CASSVHKGQGSTEAFF.

This clone qualifies as medium-sized. The V call is TRBV6-8, the J call TRBJ2-1; 7 positions match TRBD2. CDR3 length equals 16 residues. Trimming cost V 3 bases and J 4 bases; bases outside gene matches: 9. Germline V gene sequence: CDR1 MNHGY, CDR2 SAAAGT. In nucleotides, the CDR3 is TGTGCCAGCAGTTATGAGGCCAGCGGGACTTACAATGAGCAGTTCTTC. This codes for CASSYEASGTYNEQFF.

The genes are TRBV28 and TRBJ2-6; 9 bases align to TRBD1. With 8 bases clipped from V and 2 bases from J, the junction kept 13 bases outside the gene matches. CDR1 MDHEN and CDR2 SYDVKM come from the germline V gene. The CDR3 runs 18 residues. The CDR3 here is CASAAGQGRYPGANVLTF. The CDR3 region has the DNA TGTGCCAGCGCCGCGGGACAGGGCAGATACCCTGGGGCCAACGTCCTGACTTTC.

This clone was counted between two and nine times. The CDR3 nucleotides are TGTGCCAGCAGTTACTTCCAGGGGCCGGTCTACGAGCAGTACTTC. Protein sequence: CASSYFQGPVYEQYF. V and J are TRBV6-8 and TRBJ2-7, with D perhaps TRBD1 (6 bases). The CDR3 runs 15 residues. The V and J ends lost 1 base and 3 bases respectively, with 13 bases between them. Germline V gives CDR1 MNHGY, CDR2 SAAAGT.

This clone was counted a single time. The chain is built from TRBV5-1 and TRBJ1-1, with D perhaps TRBD1 (6 bases). The germline V gene encodes CDR1 SGHRS and CDR2 YFSETQ. V was cut by 0 bases and J by 5 bases, with 14 bases left in between. CDR3 size: 15 residues. The DNA for the CDR3 is TGCGCCAGCAGCTTGGAGGGCAGGGGAGAAACTGAAGCTTTCTTT. This sequence encodes CASSLEGRGETEAFF.

Within the sample, this clone is large. The chain couples TRBV11-3 to TRBJ1-1; 8 bases are shared with TRBD1. V shed 3 bases, J shed 0 bases, and the junction held 6 bases outside the gene matches. In germline, CDR1 is SGHNT, CDR2 YENEEA. CDR3 length: 16 amino acids. The CDR3 reads CASSLQGAGLNTEAFF. For the CDR3, the DNA is TGTGCCAGCAGCTTGCAGGGGGCAGGCCTGAACACTGAAGCTTTCTTT.

The chain carries TRBV28 and TRBJ1-2; D gene ambiguous. Germline V gene sequence: CDR1 MDHEN, CDR2 SYDVKM. Trimming shortened V by 3 bases and J by 5 bases, and 10 bases separated the two germline ends. The CDR3 spans 13 residues. For the CDR3, the DNA is TGTGCCAGCAGTTTCTCGGCCGCTTATGGCTACACCTTC. Translating gives CASSFSAAYGYTF.

This clone is labeled medium-sized. The V and J genes are TRBV9 and TRBJ2-2, with D possibly matching TRBD2 (7 bases). V lost 3 bases, J lost 4 bases, and 16 bases lay in between. This CDR3 has 16 amino acids. Germline assignment: CDR1 SGDLS and CDR2 YYNGEE. CDR3 DNA sequence: TGTGCCAGCAGCGCAGGGGCGGGGGCCCTCACCGGGGAGCTGTTTTTT. This gives the protein CASSAGAGALTGELFF.

This clone has just a few counts. V and J are TRBV28 and TRBJ2-7; no firm D call. The germline gives CDR1 MDHEN, CDR2 SYDVKM. This CDR3 spans 14 amino acids. Deletions cut 6 bases from V and 3 bases from J, with 15 bases between. The CDR3 loop is CASSLPLRSYEQYF. In DNA, the CDR3 is TGTGCCAGCAGCCTCCCCTTGAGAAGCTACGAGCAGTACTTC.

This clone was observed a handful of times. V gene TRBV18 combines with J gene TRBJ2-1; no clear D. Looked up from germline, CDR1 is KGHSH and CDR2 is LQKENI. CDR3 length equals 12 residues. V was shortened by 6 bases and J by 7 bases, with 10 bases between the two germline ends. CDR3 protein: CASSPMGNEQFF. CDR3 nucleotides: TGTGCCAGCTCCCCCATGGGGAATGAGCAGTTCTTC. Full variable domain (remainder filled in from reference TRBV18 and TRBJ2-1): NAGVMQNPRHLVRRRGQEARLRCSPMKGHSHVYWYRQLPEEGLKFMVYLQKENIIDESGMPKERFSAEFPKEGPSILRIQQVVRGDSAAYFCASSPMGNEQFFGPGTRLTVL.

This clone was seen many times. The chain recombines TRBV11-3 with TRBJ1-4; D is uncertain. CDR1 SGHNT and CDR2 YENEEA come from the germline V gene. This CDR3 has 16 residues. V lost 3 bases and J lost 0, with 11 bases in between. CDR3 amino acids: CASSLASLATNEKLFF. In DNA, the CDR3 is TGTGCCAGCAGCTTGGCTTCACTGGCAACTAATGAAAAACTGTTTTTT.

This clone has just a few counts. This chain links TRBV19 with TRBJ2-3; D may correspond to TRBD1 or TRBD2 (5 bases each). Germline CDR1 reads LNHDA; CDR2 reads SQIVND (reference sequence). V lost 7 bases, J lost 0 bases, and 14 bases lay in between. The CDR3 is 15 residues long. DNA for the CDR3: TGTGCCAGTACAACCGGGGCCCTCAGCACAGATACGCAGTATTTT. This encodes CASTTGALSTDTQYF.